The T cell receptor beta chain under discussion was sequenced for a study of shared clonotypes between healthy human individuals. The investigators split CD4+ cells into a CD45RA+ naive subset and a CD45RA-negative memory subset. V shed 6 bases and J shed 7 bases, with 15 bases lying between them. This CDR3 comprises 14 residues. Germline-derived CDR1 and CDR2 are MDHEN and SYDVKM. Every subset's genomic DNA went evenly onto several immunoSEQ plates. Only in-frame clones appear in the TCRdb table, and some are missing; sequencing was by immunoSEQ multiplex PCR. The sample consists of a few million clones, roughly 92% of them appearing once.

The V gene is TRBV28, the J gene TRBJ2-2; D gene ambiguous. Input material: naive CD4+ T cells from PBMCs. Subset reported: CD45RA+ positively selected. The receptor was derived from a man aged 18 to 35 in good health. Some clones in this sample may be carry-over from other donors' samples. The CDR3, as DNA: TGTGCCAGCAGCTATCCCGGGTCCCACGGGGAGCTGTTTTTT. This encodes CASSYPGSHGELFF.